The following is a TCR beta chain sequence with its context. As yet, its antigen is unknown. The data originate from a study of shared clonotypes between healthy human individuals. As for the study in general: Every donor yielded three CD4 naive, three CD4 memory, two CD8 naive and one CD8 memory plate. General study results and limits: Shared clonotypes: 4.5% to 5% naive CD4, 3% to 3.5% naive CD8, less than 2.5% memory CD4, under 0.5% memory CD8. Exclusively blood specimens were collected; tissue repertoires likely differ.

The ends were cut back, 4 bases at V and 1 base at J, with 17 bases in the middle. This CDR3 is 16 amino acids long. CDR1 and CDR2 (germline): MGHRA, YSYEKL. Libraries were prepared by immunoSEQ multiplex PCR; TCRdb keeps only in-frame clonotypes and omits some of them. The sample yields over a million clones, 95% to 97% seen once. Sequences were obtained from naive CD4+ T cells sorted from blood. Indicated subset: CD45RA+ positively selected. The V and J genes are TRBV4-1 and TRBJ2-7; no definite D call. The receptor was isolated from a man aged 30-40 years in good health. CDR3 loop: CASSRSDPGGSYEQYF. CDR3 DNA sequence: TGCGCCAGCAGCCGCTCCGATCCAGGCGGTTCCTACGAGCAGTACTTC.